This entry is about one T cell receptor (beta chain). This entry is derived from a study of shared clonotypes between healthy human individuals. Germline trimming cut 3 bases from V and 5 bases from J; bases unmatched to any gene: 4. This CDR3 is built from 17 residues. The germline V gene has CDR1 MNHEY and CDR2 SMNVEV (reference sequence). The repertoire was sequenced with immunoSEQ multiplex PCR; TCRdb's copy has only in-frame clones and lacks some. The sample holds around 2,000,000 clones; roughly 95% are singletons and the top ten take 0.95% to 1.5%. CD8 cells regarded as naive lacked CD45RO, were positively chosen for CCR7, and omitted terminally differentiated effector memory CD45RA+ cells.

The specimen was naive CD8+ T cells sorted from blood. The chain recombines TRBV27 with TRBJ2-1; 16 bases are a match to TRBD2. This TCR derives from a man aged 18 to 35 in good health. As DNA, the CDR3 is TGTGCCAGCAGTTTCACCGGGACTAGCGGGAGGGACAATGAGCAGTTCTTC. Translation gives CASSFTGTSGRDNEQFF.